This T cell receptor beta chain was identified during a study of blood T cell repertoires in COVID-19. Study overall: Acute and convalescent COVID-19 samples came from the United States, Italy and Spain.

Seattle enrolled patients during active infection and tracked them longitudinally. This clone has only one observation. In the authors' methods: Nucleated cell number was recorded as an estimate derived from reference gene primer amplification. Using immunoSEQ multiplex PCR, the repertoire was profiled, and TCRdb retains in-frame clones only, with some absent. The DNA was the basis for D and trimming; V, J and clone size are from that table. This sample has more than 85,000 clones, with approximately 86% found just once. Germline V gene data show CDR1 as SEHNR and CDR2 as FQNEAQ (reference sequence). V dropped 4 bases and J dropped 3; count of bases not matched to a gene: 7. The CDR3 has 15 residues.

The sequencing input was peripheral blood. This chain connects TRBV7-9 to TRBJ2-3; TRBD1 matches at 7 bases. The clonotype originates from a woman aged 45 to 65 with COVID-19, enrolled during active disease. In DNA form, the CDR3 reads TGTGCCAGCAGCTCAACGGACAGGTCTACAGATACGCAGTATTTT. This translates into CASSSTDRSTDTQYF.